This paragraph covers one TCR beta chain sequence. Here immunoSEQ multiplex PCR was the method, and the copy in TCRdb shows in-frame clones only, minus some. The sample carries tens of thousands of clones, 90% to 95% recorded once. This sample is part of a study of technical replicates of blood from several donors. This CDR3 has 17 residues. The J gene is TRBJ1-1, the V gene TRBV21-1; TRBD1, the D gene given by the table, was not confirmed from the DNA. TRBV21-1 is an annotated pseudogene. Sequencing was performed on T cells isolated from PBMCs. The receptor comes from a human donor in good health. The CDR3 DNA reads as TGTGCCAGCAGCAAATGCTGGGACAGAAACATGAACACTGAAGCTTTCTTT. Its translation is CASSKCWDRNMNTEAFF.